Listed below are T cell receptor beta chains from one sample, sequenced in a study of blood T cell repertoires in COVID-19. Sequenced by immunoSEQ multiplex PCR; TCRdb stores in-frame clones only, minus some. The table includes 160,000 or so clones, about nine tenths detected once. The specimen sequenced was peripheral blood. These TCRs come from a woman aged 45-59 years with acute or convalescent COVID-19. Both conserved end residues are part of each CDR3. Fields, in order: J gene, D gene, V gene, clone size, CDR3 protein, CDR3 DNA. A D gene is named only where the DNA matches it firmly. Rows may omit the clone size; those that give it use once, few, many or a size class.

>TRBJ1-2|TRBD1|TRBV19|-
CASSLRDSGYTF
TGTGCCAGTAGTCTGCGGGACAGTGGCTACACCTTC
>TRBJ2-4|TRBD1|TRBV5-8|-
CASSLGQGANIQYF
TGTGCCAGCAGTCTAGGACAGGGGGCAAACATTCAGTACTTC
>TRBJ1-2|-|TRBV30|-
CAWSVSGYGYTF
TGTGCCTGGAGTGTATCGGGGTATGGCTACACCTTC
>TRBJ2-2|-|TRBV9|once
CASSAPQGGSNTGELFF
TGTGCCAGCAGCGCGCCCCAGGGAGGCAGCAACACCGGGGAGCTGTTTTTT
>TRBJ2-7|TRBD2|TRBV5-1|once
CASSFGSSGGYEQYF
TGCGCCAGCAGCTTTGGCTCTAGCGGGGGTTACGAGCAGTACTTC
>TRBJ2-1|-|TRBV25-1|-
CASAGLFFPFF
TGTGCCAGCGCGGGACTGTTTTTTCCGTTCTTC
>TRBJ1-1|-|TRBV6-5|once
CASGDTGMNTEAFF
TGTGCCAGCGGGGATACAGGGATGAACACTGAAGCTTTCTTT
>TRBJ1-1|TRBD1|TRBV19|-
CASSTTGSGTEAFF
TGTGCCAGTAGTACGACAGGGTCGGGCACTGAAGCTTTCTTT
>TRBJ2-7|TRBD2|TRBV4-3|-
CASSQDPGPITSGLAYEQYF
TGCGCCAGCAGCCAAGATCCTGGCCCCATTACTAGCGGGTTAGCCTACGAGCAGTACTTC
>TRBJ1-3|-|TRBV18|-
CASSTRGSGNTIYF
TGTGCCAGCTCTACCAGGGGCTCTGGAAACACCATATATTTT
>TRBJ2-6|TRBD1|TRBV6-5|-
CAGRDRSSGANVLTF
TGTGCCGGCCGGGACAGGAGCTCTGGGGCCAACGTCCTGACTTTC
>TRBJ1-6|-|TRBV4-3|-
CASSQDPGGRNSPLHF
TGCGCCAGCAGCCAAGATCCGGGGGGAAGGAATTCACCCCTCCACTTT
>TRBJ1-5|-|TRBV19|few
CASSYPNQPQHF
TGTGCCAGTAGCTACCCAAATCAGCCCCAGCATTTT
>TRBJ2-7|-|TRBV5-6|few
CASSRGSSYEQYF
TGTGCCAGCAGCCGGGGGAGCTCCTACGAGCAGTACTTC
>TRBJ2-1|-|TRBV19|-
CASGQNYNEQFF
TGTGCCAGTGGACAGAACTACAATGAGCAGTTCTTC
>TRBJ2-1|-|TRBV11-2|few
CASSLSRGNYNEQFF
TGTGCCAGCAGCTTATCGCGCGGGAATTACAATGAGCAGTTCTTC
>TRBJ1-1|TRBD1|TRBV14|-
CASSQSYPGQQAFF
TGTGCCAGCAGCCAAAGTTACCCGGGACAGCAAGCTTTCTTT
>TRBJ1-2|-|TRBV20-1|-
CSARTEYGYTF
TGCAGTGCTAGAACCGAGTATGGCTACACCTTC
>TRBJ1-5|-|TRBV4-1|-
CASSQVEGKNQPQHF
TGCGCCAGCAGCCAAGTGGAGGGGAAGAATCAGCCCCAGCATTTT
>TRBJ1-3|TRBD1|TRBV7-6|-
CASSPGTASGNTIYF
TGTGCCAGCAGCCCCGGGACAGCCTCTGGAAACACCATATATTTT
>TRBJ2-7|-|TRBV6-6|-
CATSRAGVGEQYF
TGTGCCACCTCACGGGCAGGGGTGGGCGAGCAGTACTTC
>TRBJ1-2|TRBD1|TRBV30|-
CAWSPPGQGALYGYTF
TGTGCCTGGAGTCCCCCGGGACAGGGGGCTCTCTATGGCTACACCTTC